A single sample gave rise to the 27 T cell receptor beta chains below, sequenced in a study of T cell clones after liver transplantation. The table came from immunoSEQ multiplex PCR; TCRdb's copy has only in-frame clones and leaves some out. The repertoire includes some 9,000 clones, about 79% of them detected once, and 15% to 20% sits in the top ten. The sequenced sample was CD8+ T cells from blood, obtained before liver transplant. Every receptor here comes from a human donor who received a liver transplant.

The chain is built from TRBV2 and TRBJ2-1; 9 bases fit TRBD1. Unmatched junction bases numbered 7, after V lost 6 bases and J lost 4 bases. From germline, CDR1 is SNHLY and CDR2 FYNNEI. This CDR3 spans 15 amino acids. As DNA, the CDR3 is TGTGCCAGCAGGCTAGACAGGGGGGGATACAATGAGCAGTTCTTC. Residues: CASRLDRGGYNEQFF.

The V call is TRBV7-9, the J call TRBJ2-7, with a weak D call TRBD1 (6 bases). The V end lost 6 bases, the J end lost 6 bases, and 12 bases lay between the germline ends. Looked up from germline, CDR1 is SEHNR and CDR2 is FQNEAQ (reference sequence). This CDR3 is built from 12 residues. The CDR3 here is CASSPTGTEQYF. CDR3 in DNA: TGTGCCAGCAGTCCTACAGGGACCGAGCAGTACTTC. The full variable domain, rest sourced from reference TRBV7-9 and TRBJ2-7, is DTGVSQNPRHKITKRGQNVTFRCDPISEHNRLYWYRQTLGQGPEFLTYFQNEAQLEKSRLLSDRFSAERPKGSFSTLEIQRTEQGDSAMYLCASSPTGTEQYFGPGTRLTVT.

This chain connects TRBV7-9 to TRBJ2-2, with TRBD2 matching over 7 bases. Germline V CDR1 and CDR2: SEHNR, FQNEAQ (reference sequence). This CDR3 is 16 amino acids long. The ends lost 7 bases at V and 0 bases at J; junction bases unmatched: 8. CDR3 in amino acids: CASTPSGGANTGELFF. The CDR3 region has the DNA TGTGCCAGCACCCCAAGTGGGGGGGCGAACACCGGGGAGCTGTTTTTT.

The V gene is TRBV27, the J gene TRBJ1-5, with 8 bases aligning to TRBD1. CDR1 is MNHEY, CDR2 SMNVEV, per germline (reference sequence). J gave up 6 bases and V 3 bases, and 4 bases lay outside the gene matches. The CDR3 has 14 residues. CDR3 in amino acids: CASSLDRVGQPQHF. The CDR3 nucleotides are TGTGCCAGCAGTTTGGACAGGGTAGGTCAGCCCCAGCATTTT.

The chain has TRBV7-3 and TRBJ2-1; D remains unclear. Trimming stripped 6 bases from V and 3 bases from J, with 15 bases between. Germline CDR1 reads SGHTA; CDR2 reads FQGTGA. This CDR3 comprises 15 residues. CDR3 sequence: CASSPDPSSYNEQFF. The CDR3 bases are TGTGCCAGCAGTCCGGACCCTTCAAGCTACAATGAGCAGTTCTTC.

The chain has TRBV9 and TRBJ1-2; TRBD1 is a possible D gene (6 bases). The V and J ends lost 4 bases and 4 bases respectively, with 11 bases between them. The CDR3 loop spans 13 amino acids. Germline CDR1 is SGDLS and CDR2 is YYNGEE. The CDR3 protein is CASSPGGAYGYTF. The CDR3 DNA reads as TGTGCCAGCAGCCCCGGGGGGGCCTATGGCTACACCTTC.

The rearrangement uses TRBV19 and TRBJ2-7; 7 bases align to TRBD2. This CDR3 is built from 14 residues. After removal of 5 bases from V and 3 bases from J, the junction contained 7 bases not matched to a gene. Germline CDR1 reads LNHDA; CDR2 reads SQIVND (reference sequence). This CDR3 is CASSWGGGLYEQYF. CDR3 bases: TGTGCCAGTAGTTGGGGGGGAGGCCTCTACGAGCAGTACTTC.

Within the sample, this clone is medium-sized. The chain uses TRBV19 and TRBJ1-1, with a possible D match to TRBD1 (5 bases). V lost 2 bases and J 6 bases, leaving 7 bases between the germline ends. Germline V CDR1 and CDR2: LNHDA, SQIVND (reference sequence). The CDR3 has 12 amino acids. CDR3 nucleotides: TGTGCCAGTAGTATATGGGGCGCTGAAGCTTTCTTT. It yields the protein CASSIWGAEAFF.

This clone was seen only a few times. The chain combines TRBV6-1 with TRBJ2-7; TRBD2 aligns across 8 bases. V lost 2 bases and J lost 5; bases outside the gene matches: 8. Germline V CDR1 and CDR2: MNHNS, SASEGT. This CDR3 is 15 amino acids long. This CDR3 reads CASSEKGLDPHEQYF. The CDR3 DNA sequence: TGTGCCAGCAGTGAAAAGGGACTAGACCCACACGAGCAGTACTTC.

The rearrangement joins TRBV28 to TRBJ2-5; D unresolved. The ends were cut back, 10 bases at V and 2 bases at J, with 11 bases in the middle. Germline V lookup: CDR1 MDHEN, CDR2 SYDVKM. The CDR3 has 12 residues. The CDR3, as DNA: TGTGCCATTTCGGGCCTTCAAGAGACCCAGTACTTC. Protein: CAISGLQETQYF. The full variable domain, rest sourced from reference TRBV28 and TRBJ2-5, is DVKVTQSSRYLVKRTGEKVFLECVQDMDHENMFWYRQDPGLGLRLIYFSYDVKMKEKGDIPEGYSVSREKKERFSLILESASTNQTSMYLCAISGLQETQYFGPGTRLLVL.

CDR3 coding DNA: TGTGCCAGCAGTTATGCAGGGGCAGTCGCTGGCTACACCTTC. It translates to CASSYAGAVAGYTF. The rearrangement links TRBV6-6 to TRBJ1-2; possible D gene TRBD1, 6 bases. Deletions cut 3 bases from V and 7 bases from J, with 15 bases between. The CDR3 is made up of 14 amino acids. Germline CDR1 MNHNY, CDR2 SVGAGI (reference sequence).

This chain uses TRBV7-2 with TRBJ2-3, with D perhaps being TRBD1 or TRBD2 (5 bases each). Trimming left V 3 bases short and J 2 bases short, with 15 bases between. This CDR3 is 16 amino acids long. Germline loops: CDR1 SGHTA, CDR2 FQGNSA. The CDR3 DNA reads TGTGCCAGCAGCTTCGGCTTTTGGGACCACACAGATACGCAGTATTTT. It codes for CASSFGFWDHTDTQYF.

This clone was detected once. The same CDR3 also results from other DNA sequences found in this sample. The chain combines TRBV9 with TRBJ2-5; D perhaps matches TRBD2 (7 bases). Looked up from germline, CDR1 is SGDLS and CDR2 is YYNGEE. V was trimmed by 0 bases and J by 1 base, leaving 10 bases between them. The CDR3 loop spans 15 amino acids. The CDR3 nucleotides read TGTGCCAGCAGCGTAGAGGGGGGGCCCCAAGAGACCCAGTACTTC. The encoded protein is CASSVEGGPQETQYF. Filled out from reference TRBV9 and TRBJ2-5, the complete variable domain reads DSGVTQTPKHLITATGQRVTLRCSPRSGDLSVYWYQQSLDQGLQFLIQYYNGEERAKGNILERFSAQQFPDLHSELNLSSLELGDSALYFCASSVEGGPQETQYFGPGTRLLVL.

This chain connects TRBV4-1 to TRBJ1-2; D not certain. The CDR3 extends over 15 amino acids. CDR1 is MGHRA and CDR2 is YSYEKL in the germline V gene. Trimming left V 0 bases short and J 4 bases short, with 12 bases between. This CDR3 reads CASSQDGPEPYGYTF. CDR3 coding DNA: TGCGCCAGCAGCCAAGATGGGCCCGAACCCTATGGCTACACCTTC.

CDR3 sequence: CASSDSSKGDTGELFF. CDR3 nucleotides: TGTGCCAGCAGTGATTCGTCTAAGGGGGACACCGGGGAGCTGTTTTTT. The chain combines TRBV6-4 with TRBJ2-2; maybe TRBD1 (6 bases). Trimming shortened V by 3 bases and J by 3 bases, and 14 bases separated the two germline ends. Germline-derived CDR1 and CDR2 are MRHNA and SNTAGT. The length of the CDR3 is 16 residues.

This clone has only one observation. CDR3 in DNA: TGCGCCAGCAGCCAATGGGACAGGGGTTCCTACGAGCAGTACTTC. Amino acid sequence: CASSQWDRGSYEQYF. J is TRBJ2-7 and V is TRBV4-1, with 10 bases lining up with TRBD1. Germline assignment: CDR1 MGHRA and CDR2 YSYEKL. J was trimmed by 1 base and V by 2 bases; bases with no gene match: 2. The CDR3 has 15 amino acids.

This sequence joins TRBV28 and TRBJ1-2; TRBD1 matches at 12 bases. The germline V gene has CDR1 MDHEN and CDR2 SYDVKM. Losses at the gene ends were 4 bases for V and 4 bases for J; bases not matched to a gene: 1. This CDR3 comprises 14 residues. This CDR3 reads CASSWGQGAYGYTF. In nucleotides, the CDR3 is TGTGCCAGCAGTTGGGGACAGGGGGCCTATGGCTACACCTTC.

The V call is TRBV7-2, the J call TRBJ1-5; TRBD1 matches 7 bases. Germline V gene lookup returns CDR1 SGHTA and CDR2 FQGNSA. The junction had 8 bases not matched to a gene; V was cut back by 5 bases and J by 4 bases. The CDR3 spans 15 residues. CDR3 in amino acids: CASSDWDSPNQPQHF. The CDR3 DNA reads as TGTGCCAGCAGCGATTGGGACAGCCCAAATCAGCCCCAGCATTTT. The full variable domain, its missing parts supplied by reference TRBV7-2 and TRBJ1-5, is GAGVSQSPSNKVTEKGKDVELRCDPISGHTALYWYRQSLGQGLEFLIYFQGNSAPDKSGLPSDRFSAERTGGSVSTLTIQRTQQEDSAVYLCASSDWDSPNQPQHFGDGTRLSIL.

This clone has a handful of counts. This sequence joins TRBV7-8 and TRBJ1-1, with no clear D. The germline V gene encodes CDR1 SGHVS and CDR2 FQNEAQ. Trimming took 5 bases from V and 1 from J, leaving 11 bases between them. The CDR3 sequence is 14 residues long. In DNA form, the CDR3 reads TGTGCCAGCAGCCGCGGATCTTCGAACACTGAAGCTTTCTTT. Its protein is CASSRGSSNTEAFF.

V is TRBV27 and J is TRBJ2-1; D gene unclear. Germline V gives CDR1 MNHEY, CDR2 SMNVEV (reference sequence). The CDR3 extends over 13 amino acids. The V end was cut by 3 bases, the J end by 5 bases, with 8 bases between. CDR3 sequence reads: CASSFILHNEQFF. The CDR3 nucleotides are TGTGCCAGCAGTTTCATCCTTCACAATGAGCAGTTCTTC.

The gene calls are TRBV7-2 and TRBJ2-7, with D perhaps TRBD2 (6 bases). Germline lookup yields CDR1 SGHTA and CDR2 FQGNSA. The length of the CDR3 is 12 residues. V lost 11 bases to trimming and J lost 2 bases, with 13 bases between them. The CDR3 region is CASGEAAYEQYF. For the CDR3, the DNA is TGTGCCTCGGGGGAGGCTGCCTACGAGCAGTACTTC.

The chain employs TRBV6-5 and TRBJ1-6; D unresolved. V lost 5 bases and J lost 6, with 14 bases in between. This CDR3 region has 15 residues. CDR1 and CDR2 (germline): MNHEY, SVGAGI. The CDR3 DNA sequence: TGTGCCAGCAGTGGGCGCGTTTTGTCTAATTCACCCCTCCACTTT. It translates to CASSGRVLSNSPLHF.

CDR3 residues: CASTSGDDKNIQYF. CDR3 bases: TGTGCCAGCACTAGCGGGGACGACAAAAACATTCAGTACTTC. This chain joins TRBV18 and TRBJ2-4; 10 bases match TRBD2. The CDR3 totals 14 residues. After removal of 8 bases from V and 3 bases from J, the junction contained 4 bases not matched to a gene. Germline CDR1 and CDR2: KGHSH and LQKENI.

The rearrangement joins TRBV27 to TRBJ1-1; D is unclear. V was cut by 2 bases and J by 5 bases, with 15 bases left in between. CDR3 length: 15 residues. CDR1 and CDR2 from the germline V gene are MNHEY and SMNVEV (reference sequence). The CDR3 loop is CASSLRKTGRTEAFF. The CDR3 DNA sequence: TGTGCCAGCAGTTTACGAAAAACTGGAAGGACTGAAGCTTTCTTT.

The table lists this clone with a count of one. The chain uses TRBV7-9 and TRBJ2-1; TRBD2 matches at 14 bases. Germline-derived CDR1 and CDR2 are SEHNR and FQNEAQ (reference sequence). There are 16 residues in the CDR3. V lost 5 bases, J lost 6 bases, and 6 bases stayed unmatched. In nucleotides, the CDR3 is TGTGCCAGCAGCCGACTAGCGGGAGGGCCGCGCAATGAGCAGTTCTTC. Translating it yields CASSRLAGGPRNEQFF.

J is TRBJ1-5 and V is TRBV5-4; TRBD1 agrees at 7 bases. Trimming cost V 0 bases and J 7 bases; bases outside gene matches: 4. This CDR3 region has 14 residues. Looked up from germline, CDR1 is SGHNT and CDR2 is YYREEE (reference sequence). CDR3 sequence: CASSLEGARQPQHF. DNA of the CDR3: TGTGCCAGCAGCTTGGAGGGGGCCCGACAGCCCCAGCATTTT.

The chain couples TRBV29-1 to TRBJ2-3, with 7 positions matching TRBD2. Germline loops: CDR1 SQVTM, CDR2 ANQGSEA. The CDR3 totals 13 residues. The V gene end was trimmed by 7 bases and the J gene end by 2 bases; junction bases not matched to a gene: 6. CDR3 sequence reads: CSATSPTTDTQYF. Written as DNA, the CDR3 is TGCAGCGCGACTAGCCCCACCACAGATACGCAGTATTTT.